This T cell receptor beta chain is drawn from a study of T cell changes during pregnancy in multiple sclerosis. The CDR3 extends over 16 amino acids. V was pared by 3 bases and J by 4 bases, with 11 bases of the junction left unmatched. Germline values: CDR1 SGHTA, CDR2 FQGNSA. Sequencing used immunoSEQ multiplex PCR; TCRdb keeps in-frame clones, though not all of them. The sample contains fewer than 85,000 clones, approximately 90% of which appear only once. The sample here was peripheral blood, taken in the first trimester of pregnancy. The receptor's source is a female donor in good health, enrolled as a control in a pregnancy study. The chain links TRBV7-2 to TRBJ1-1; 7 nucleotides align to TRBD1. In DNA form, the CDR3 reads TGTGCCAGCAGCTTGGTGACAGGGTCCGTTGGCACTGAAGCTTTCTTT. It yields the protein CASSLVTGSVGTEAFF.